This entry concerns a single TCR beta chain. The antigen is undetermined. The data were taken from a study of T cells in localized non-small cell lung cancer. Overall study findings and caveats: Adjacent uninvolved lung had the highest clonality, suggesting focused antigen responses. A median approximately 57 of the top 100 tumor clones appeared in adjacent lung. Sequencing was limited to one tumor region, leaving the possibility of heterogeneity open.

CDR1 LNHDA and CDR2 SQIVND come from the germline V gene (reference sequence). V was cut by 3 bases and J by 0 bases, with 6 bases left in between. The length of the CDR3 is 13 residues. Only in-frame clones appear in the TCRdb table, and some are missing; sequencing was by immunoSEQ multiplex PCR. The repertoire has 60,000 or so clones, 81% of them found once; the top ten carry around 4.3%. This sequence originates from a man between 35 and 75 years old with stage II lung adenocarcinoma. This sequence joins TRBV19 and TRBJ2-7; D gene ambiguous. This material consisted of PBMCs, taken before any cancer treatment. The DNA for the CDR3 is TGTGCCAGTAGTATGAAACTCTCCTACGAGCAGTACTTC. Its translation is CASSMKLSYEQYF. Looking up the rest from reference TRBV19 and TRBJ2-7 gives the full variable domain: DGGITQSPKYLFRKEGQNVTLSCEQNLNHDAMYWYRQDPGQGLRLIYYSQIVNDFQKGDIAEGYSVSREKKESFPLTVTSAQKNPTAFYLCASSMKLSYEQYFGPGTRLTVT.